This TCR beta chain was captured by sequencing in a study of metastatic and nonmetastatic thyroid tumors. Across the whole study: A comparison of repertoires was made across blood and tumor or nodule tissue from malignant and benign thyroid patients. Regarding the study as a whole: Significantly higher TCR beta diversity was reportedly seen in malignant thyroid tumors than benign nodules, in blood and tumor.

None of the patients had undergone any treatment ahead of thyroid surgery. This clone has ten or more counts. Its specificity is not known. At one end the junction does not follow the germline gene, possibly because of a read error. This CDR3 is also generated by other DNA sequences in the sample. Original processing methods: Differences in CDR3 between clinicopathological groups were drawn on to build a classifier intended to discriminate distant-metastatic papillary thyroid cancer patients. Through MiXCR, TCRdb re-clonotyped the PCR reads. The V and J calls were not made by the authors but by TCRdb's processing. This table holds around 45,000 clones, 3.2% found once. Germline V gene lookup returns CDR1 SSHAT and CDR2 FNYEAQ (reference sequence). The CDR3 consists of 15 residues.

Source material: blood. The receptor comes from a female donor with papillary thyroid cancer or a benign thyroid nodule (not recorded which). Some clones in this sample may be carry-over from other donors' samples. The chain is built from TRBV7-7 and TRBJ2-1, with TRBD2 identical over 11 bases. The CDR3 bases are TGCGCTAGCAGCTTAGTACTAGCGGGAGCGGCTGAGCAGTTCTTC. Its translation is CASSLVLAGAAEQFF.